These 14 T cell receptor beta chains share one sample of origin, sequenced in a study of blood T cells in healthy people across ages. It was with a sample-barcoded 5' primer and a J-beta primer mix that a second PCR of roughly 6 to 12 cycles was run. TCRdb independently ran MiXCR on the 5' RACE reads; one entry per CDR3 protein. Of about 1.1 million distinct CDR3 sequences listed, less than 45% were seen once; the top ten hold about an eighth. Sequencing input: blood. These receptors all stem from a man aged 18 to 29 in good health.

A few counts support this clonotype. V gene TRBV20-1 combines with J gene TRBJ2-5; no firm D call. V lost 0 bases and J lost 0, with 8 bases in between. There are 14 residues in the CDR3. Germline V gene sequence: CDR1 DFQATT, CDR2 SNEGSKA (reference sequence). The CDR3 sequence is CSARDGSYQETQYF. The DNA of the CDR3 is TGCAGTGCTAGAGATGGATCGTACCAAGAGACCCAGTACTTC.

The chain employs TRBV2 and TRBJ2-7; a possible D gene is TRBD2 (6 bases). This CDR3 is 15 amino acids long. Trimming removed 3 bases from V and 2 bases from J, with 14 bases in between. CDR1 is SNHLY and CDR2 is FYNNEI in the germline V gene. The CDR3 nucleotides read TGTGCCAGCAGTGAGGAAAGGCGGGGAGCCTACGAGCAGTACTTC. It encodes CASSEERRGAYEQYF.

The chain recombines TRBV10-3 with TRBJ1-2; perhaps TRBD1 as D (6 bases). V was trimmed by 6 bases and J by 0 bases, leaving 23 bases between them. The germline gives CDR1 ENHRY, CDR2 SYGVKD. The CDR3 length is 18 residues. The CDR3 DNA reads as TGTGCCATCAGAGGTGCGGGCTGGACAGCCCGAGCTAACTATGGCTACACCTTC. It encodes CAIRGAGWTARANYGYTF.

This clonotype was recorded a few times. This chain links TRBV20-1 with TRBJ1-2; D is uncertain. CDR1 and CDR2 (germline): DFQATT, SNEGSKA (reference sequence). The CDR3 length is 15 residues. The germline V and J ends were trimmed by 4 bases and 2 bases, with 17 bases remaining between them. DNA for the CDR3: TGCAGTGCTAATGATGTTACGGGCATGAACTATGGCTACACCTTC. Its protein is CSANDVTGMNYGYTF.

In DNA form, the CDR3 reads TGTGCCAGCAGCCAAGGCCAGGGATTAAAGAATGAGCAGTTCTTC. It specifies CASSQGQGLKNEQFF. The gene calls are TRBV14 and TRBJ2-1; TRBD1 is a possible D gene (5 bases). The V end lost 1 base, the J end lost 7 bases, and 14 bases lay between the germline ends. CDR3 length: 15 amino acids. The germline V gene encodes CDR1 SGHDN and CDR2 FVKESK.

This clonotype was seen only a few times. A much larger clone is a single base away; this may be a read error. The gene calls are TRBV29-1 and TRBJ1-2; D remains unclear. Germline V gene data show CDR1 as SQVTM and CDR2 as ANQGSEA. Trimming stripped 4 bases from V and 3 bases from J, with 6 bases between. The CDR3 is 11 residues long. The CDR3 DNA sequence: TGCAGCGTTGGGGAGGACTATGGCTACACCTTC. Amino acid sequence: CSVGEDYGYTF.

The rearrangement links TRBV6-1 to TRBJ2-4; D may match TRBD1 or TRBD2 (6 bases each). This CDR3 has 15 residues. Germline-derived CDR1 and CDR2 are MNHNS and SASEGT. The V gene lost 1 base and the J gene lost 6 bases, with 13 bases spanning the gap. The CDR3 is CASSEGGAIVNIQYF. DNA of the CDR3: TGTGCCAGCAGTGAAGGGGGGGCGATAGTAAACATTCAGTACTTC.

The chain couples TRBV3-1 to TRBJ1-2, with 7 bases identical to TRBD1. Trimming removed 4 bases from V and 3 bases from J; junction bases left unmatched: 5. The CDR3 is 14 amino acids. From germline, CDR1 is LGHDT and CDR2 YNNKEL (reference sequence). The CDR3 region is CASSRDRVDYGYTF. In nucleotides, the CDR3 is TGTGCCAGCAGCCGTGACAGGGTTGACTATGGCTACACCTTC.

With respect to this clonotype: One end of the junction does not line up with germline, which may come from a read error. The chain links TRBV15 to TRBJ2-1; D unclear. The CDR3 is 16 residues long. From germline, CDR1 is LNHNV and CDR2 YYDKDF (reference sequence). CDR3 region: CATSGDEDLSYNEQFF. The CDR3 region has the DNA TGTGCCACCAGCGGAGACGAGGACCTCTCCTACAATGAGCAGTTCTTC.

The chain joins TRBV6-5 to TRBJ2-7; 7 bases line up with TRBD2. Gene TRBJ2-5 matches the end of the DNA better, so the J call may be wrong. Germline lookup yields CDR1 MNHEY and CDR2 SVGAGI. This CDR3 has 13 residues. CDR3 DNA: TGTGCCAGCAGATTGACTAGCTCTCAGACCCAGTACTTC. Protein: CASRLTSSQTQYF.

The V and J genes are TRBV20-1 and TRBJ1-1; 11 positions agree with TRBD1. The CDR3 consists of 13 residues. CDR1 is DFQATT and CDR2 is SNEGSKA in the germline V gene (reference sequence). Here the CDR3 reads CSARGTGGTEAFF. The CDR3 region has the DNA TGCAGCGCTCGCGGGACAGGGGGCACTGAAGCTTTCTTT.

This clonotype was seen only a few times. This chain connects TRBV6-2 or TRBV6-3 to TRBJ1-2, with D unclear. From germline, CDR1 is MNHEY and CDR2 SVGEGT. V lost 2 bases and J lost 2, with 9 bases in between. CDR3 length equals 14 residues. The CDR3 loop is CASSYGRFNYGYTF. The DNA for the CDR3 is TGTGCCAGCAGTTACGGGCGCTTCAACTATGGCTACACCTTC.

The table lists this clonotype with a few counts. The CDR3 DNA follows: TGCAGCGTTGGAAGGGGGCTTTCGAACACTGAAGCTTTCTTT. This codes for CSVGRGLSNTEAFF. This chain connects TRBV29-1 to TRBJ1-1; 7 nucleotides agree with TRBD1. The CDR3 sequence is 14 residues long. V shed 4 bases, J shed 1 base, and the junction held 6 bases outside the gene matches. Germline lookup yields CDR1 SQVTM and CDR2 ANQGSEA.

This clonotype was recorded a few times. The chain carries TRBV5-6 and TRBJ2-5, with D unclear. V was clipped by 0 bases and J by 1 base, with 13 bases between them. This CDR3 is 16 amino acids long. In germline, CDR1 is SGHDT, CDR2 YYEEEE. The DNA of the CDR3 is TGTGCCAGCAGCTTGGTCTTTCCCGGACCCCAAGAGACCCAGTACTTC. This encodes CASSLVFPGPQETQYF.